Presented here are 28 T cell receptor beta chains from one specimen sequenced in a study of T cell clonality in common variable immunodeficiency. No antigen is known for these receptors. The data were produced by immunoSEQ multiplex PCR, yet TCRdb's version contains in-frame clones alone and is incomplete. Altogether some 20,000 clones were found in the sample, and no singletons occur. Regarding the study as a whole: Common variable immunodeficiency TCR beta sequences reportedly had fewer deletions and N-nucleotide insertions.

What was sequenced was peripheral blood mononuclear cells. The origin of the receptors is a human donor with common variable immunodeficiency.

CDR3 in amino acids: CASSLQGFYEQYF. The sequenced CDR3 bases are TGTGCCAGCAGCTTACAGGGTTTCTACGAG. The chain recombines TRBV11-1 with TRBJ2-7; D perhaps matches TRBD1 (5 bases). The sequenced fragment ends 3 residues before the CDR3 boundary, so the rest is inferred from the germline J gene. The CDR3 covers 13 residues. The V end lost 2 bases, the J end lost 3 bases, and 8 bases lay between the germline ends. Germline V gene lookup returns CDR1 SGHAT and CDR2 FQDESV (reference sequence).

This clone was picked up a small number of times. The read is 3 residues too short to cover the CDR3 end, so that end is filled in from the germline J gene. The V gene is TRBV7-2, the J gene TRBJ1-6; 7 bases agree with TRBD1. The CDR3 is made up of 15 amino acids. The germline V gene encodes CDR1 SGHTA and CDR2 FQGNSA. V shed 0 bases and J 10 bases; nucleotides not matched to a gene: 6. This CDR3 is CASSLAQGGGSPLHF. The sequenced CDR3 bases are TGTGCCAGCAGCTTAGCGCAGGGGGGTGGCTCACCC.

This clone was recorded a few times. The read ends 3 residues before the CDR3 terminus; that terminus is restored from the germline J gene. The V gene is TRBV19, the J gene TRBJ2-5; 12 nucleotides match TRBD2. V was clipped by 7 bases and J by 2 bases; unmatched bases: 5. This CDR3 contains 15 residues. CDR1 is LNHDA and CDR2 is SQIVND in the germline V gene (reference sequence). The CDR3 is CASKMTSGGQETQYF. Incomplete CDR3 DNA: TGTGCCAGTAAGATGACTAGCGGGGGTCAAGAGACC.

This clone was picked up a small number of times. The read is 3 residues too short to cover the CDR3 end, so that end is filled in from the germline J gene. The chain employs TRBV18 and TRBJ1-5; TRBD1 aligns across 9 bases. The trim removed 2 bases at V and 6 bases at J, leaving 8 bases unmatched. CDR1 is KGHSH and CDR2 is LQKENI in the germline V gene. The CDR3 totals 16 residues. The CDR3 is CASSPNVWGQGQPQHF. The covered CDR3 bases are TGTGCCAGCTCACCAAATGTTTGGGGACAGGGTCAGCCC.

This clone was recorded a few times. The observed sequence ends 3 residues before the CDR3 terminus, with the missing tail filled in from the germline J gene. V usage is TRBV19 and J usage is TRBJ2-7; D possibly corresponds to TRBD2 (5 bases). The germline CDR1 and CDR2 sequences are LNHDA and SQIVND (reference sequence). Trimming stripped 6 bases from V and 2 bases from J, with 8 bases between. The CDR3 totals 12 residues. Here the CDR3 reads CASSGLTYEQYF. Incomplete CDR3 DNA: TGTGCCAGTAGCGGACTGACCTACGAG.

As regards this clone: Sequencing ends 3 residues short of the CDR3 end; the germline J gene provides the rest. The rearrangement joins TRBV30 to TRBJ2-1; 10 nucleotides line up with TRBD2. This CDR3 contains 15 residues. Germline V gives CDR1 GTSNPN, CDR2 SVGIG (reference sequence). Unmatched junction bases numbered 9, after V lost 4 bases and J lost 6 bases. The CDR3 sequence: CAWTGGASGGNEQFF. The CDR3 bases that were read are TGTGCCTGGACTGGTGGAGCTAGCGGGGGCAATGAG.

Regarding this clone: The missing CDR3 end, 3 residues past where the read stops, is filled in from the germline J gene. V gene TRBV7-9 combines with J gene TRBJ2-1; tentatively, D is TRBD1 (6 bases). CDR3 length: 13 residues. The V end was cut by 3 bases, the J end by 7 bases, with 10 bases between. Looked up from germline, CDR1 is SEHNR and CDR2 is FQNEAQ (reference sequence). CDR3 loop: CASSLRRGNEQFF. CDR3 DNA, as far as it was read: TGTGCCAGCAGCTTGCGCAGGGGTAATGAG.

On this clone itself: The read is 3 residues too short to cover the CDR3 end, so that end is filled in from the germline J gene. V is TRBV7-3 and J is TRBJ2-1, with a tentative D call TRBD2 (6 bases). The CDR3 totals 14 residues. CDR1 and CDR2 from the germline V gene are SGHTA and FQGTGA. With 6 bases removed from V and 4 bases from J, the gap between germline ends came to 13 bases. CDR3 DNA (partial): TGTGCCAGCAGGGGGACTCCCACTTACAATGAG. Translated, it gives CASRGTPTYNE. From start to end, the CDR3 is CASRGTPTYNEQFF. The whole variable domain, filled in from reference TRBV7-3 and TRBJ2-1, reads GAGVSQTPSNKVTEKGKYVELRCDPISGHTALYWYRQSLGQGPEFLIYFQGTGAADDSGLPNDRFFAVRPEGSVSTLKIQRTERGDSAVYLCASRGTPTYNEQFFGPGTRLTVL.

As regards this clone: The sequenced fragment ends 3 residues before the CDR3 boundary, so the rest is inferred from the germline J gene. The gene calls are TRBV7-9 and TRBJ1-5, with a weak D call TRBD1 (6 bases). Germline lookup yields CDR1 SEHNR and CDR2 FQNEAQ (reference sequence). V gave up 5 bases and J gave up 1 base, with 9 bases separating them. This CDR3 comprises 14 residues. CDR3: CASSPTGSNQPQHF. CDR3 bases read: TGTGCCAGCAGCCCGACAGGCAGCAATCAGCCC.

On this clone: The CDR3 goes on 3 residues after the read ends, and that part is filled in from the germline J gene. This rearrangement joins TRBV6-1 to TRBJ1-2, with TRBD1 as a possible D gene (6 bases). The CDR3 has 13 residues. The germline V gene encodes CDR1 MNHNS and CDR2 SASEGT. The covered CDR3 bases are TGTGCCAGCAGTGAAGACAGGGCTAGAGGC. Protein sequence: CASSEDRARG. The full CDR3 protein reads CASSEDRARGYTF.

Points on this clone: The CDR3 end is not reached by the read, which stops 3 residues before it; the germline J gene fills it in. The V gene is TRBV7-9, the J gene TRBJ1-6, with TRBD1 identical over 9 bases. V lost 4 bases and J lost 4; bases outside the gene matches: 2. In germline, CDR1 is SEHNR, CDR2 FQNEAQ (reference sequence). This CDR3 spans 15 amino acids. The DNA read from the CDR3 is TGTGCCAGCAGCTCTGACAGGGGGTATAATTCACCC. Amino acid sequence: CASSSDRGYNSP. The whole CDR3 reads CASSSDRGYNSPLHF. Drawing the rest from reference TRBV7-9 and TRBJ1-6, the complete variable domain is DTGVSQNPRHKITKRGQNVTFRCDPISEHNRLYWYRQTLGQGPEFLTYFQNEAQLEKSRLLSDRFSAERPKGSFSTLEIQRTEQGDSAMYLCASSSDRGYNSPLHFGNGTRLTVT.

This clone has only a few counts. The missing CDR3 end, 3 residues past where the read stops, is filled in from the germline J gene. This chain uses TRBV19 with TRBJ2-3; 7 nucleotides agree with TRBD1. Germline V gene data show CDR1 as LNHDA and CDR2 as SQIVND (reference sequence). The V segment lost 3 bases and the J segment 2 bases; nucleotides outside the gene matches: 8. This CDR3 has 16 residues. The CDR3 bases that were read are TGTGCCAGTAGTATTAGGAAGGGGGCCTTCACAGATACG. Translating gives CASSIRKGAFTDT. The complete CDR3 protein is CASSIRKGAFTDTQYF.

Regarding this clone: The read comes to an end 3 residues before the CDR3 does, leaving the germline J gene to fill in the end. The V call is TRBV18, the J call TRBJ2-1; TRBD1 matches 10 bases. The CDR3 extends over 15 amino acids. J lost 2 bases, V lost 3 bases, and 1 base had no gene match. Germline V CDR1 and CDR2: KGHSH, LQKENI. CDR3 sequence: CASSPGQGTYNEQFF. CDR3 DNA (partial): TGTGCCAGCTCACCGGGACAGGGGACCTACAATGAG.

Remarks on this clone: The read ends 3 residues before the CDR3 terminus; that terminus is restored from the germline J gene. The chain is built from TRBV18 and TRBJ1-2; D is perhaps TRBD1 (5 bases). CDR3 size: 15 residues. Per the germline V gene, CDR1 is KGHSH and CDR2 is LQKENI. V dropped 4 bases and J dropped 5 bases, with 17 bases sitting between them. Incomplete CDR3 DNA: TGTGCCAGCTCACGGGAACTAGCCTCAGGGTATGGC. Translated, it gives CASSRELASGYG. The whole CDR3 sequence reads CASSRELASGYGYTF.

Sample share makes this clone medium-sized. The read gets to within 3 residues of the CDR3 end, and the germline J gene fills in the rest. The chain joins TRBV20-1 to TRBJ2-7; TRBD1 matches 7 bases. V trimming: 1 base; J trimming: 6 bases; junction bases outside the gene matches: 6. There are 13 residues in the CDR3. CDR1 and CDR2 from the germline V gene are DFQATT and SNEGSKA (reference sequence). The CDR3: CSARVGGAGEQYF. CDR3 DNA (partial): TGCAGTGCTAGAGTAGGGGGCGCGGGCGAG.

This clone occurred a few times. The read ends 3 residues shy of where the CDR3 ends; the end is completed using the germline J gene. The chain links TRBV19 to TRBJ1-3, with a weak D call TRBD1 (5 bases). Germline loops: CDR1 LNHDA, CDR2 SQIVND (reference sequence). Trimming shortened V by 4 bases and J by 4 bases, and 11 bases separated the two germline ends. CDR3 length: 14 amino acids. The CDR3 spells CASSRGQAGNTIYF. The DNA read from the CDR3 is TGTGCCAGTAGTAGAGGACAAGCCGGAAACACC. Full variable domain (remainder filled in from reference TRBV19 and TRBJ1-3): DGGITQSPKYLFRKEGQNVTLSCEQNLNHDAMYWYRQDPGQGLRLIYYSQIVNDFQKGDIAEGYSVSREKKESFPLTVTSAQKNPTAFYLCASSRGQAGNTIYFGEGSWLTVV.

This clone was counted a few times. The CDR3 end falls 3 residues outside the read, so it is completed with the germline J gene. V is TRBV7-6 and J is TRBJ2-7; D possibly corresponds to TRBD2 (5 bases). V was trimmed by 1 base and J by 4 bases, leaving 8 bases between them. The CDR3 is 13 amino acids. Germline CDR1 SGHVS, CDR2 FNYEAQ. The CDR3 bases that were read are TGTGCCAGCAGCTTAGAGAGGGTATACGAG. Its translation is CASSLERVYE. In full, the CDR3 is CASSLERVYEQYF. The whole variable domain, remainder taken from reference TRBV7-6 and TRBJ2-7, is GAGVSQSPRYKVTKRGQDVALRCDPISGHVSLYWYRQALGQGPEFLTYFNYEAQQDKSGLPNDRFSAERPEGSISTLTIQRTEQRDSAMYRCASSLERVYEQYFGPGTRLTVT.

As concerns this clone: Read data end 3 residues before the CDR3 end; the end is taken from the germline J gene. This chain joins TRBV7-6 and TRBJ2-7; D gene ambiguous. Germline V gene data show CDR1 as SGHVS and CDR2 as FNYEAQ. Trimming left V 1 base short and J 2 bases short, with 9 bases between. The CDR3 totals 14 residues. The CDR3 here is CASSLVQGPYEQYF. CDR3 bases read: TGTGCCAGCAGCTTAGTCCAAGGGCCCTACGAG.

This clone was counted ten times or more. The read stops 3 residues short of the end of the CDR3; the missing end is completed from the germline J gene. The rearrangement joins TRBV29-1 to TRBJ2-1, with 7 positions matching TRBD2. V shed 6 bases and J 7 bases; nucleotides not matched to a gene: 12. This CDR3 contains 14 residues. CDR1 SQVTM and CDR2 ANQGSEA come from the germline V gene. The part of the CDR3 DNA that was read is TGCAGCGTCCAATGGGTGGGCGGGAGAAATGAG. It encodes CSVQWVGGRNE. The full CDR3 is CSVQWVGGRNEQFF.

Comments on this clone: The read ends 3 residues early relative to the CDR3; the germline J gene fills the gap. The rearrangement joins TRBV19 to TRBJ2-7, with TRBD1 as a possible D gene (6 bases). Trimming took 3 bases from V and 0 from J, leaving 15 bases between them. Per the germline V gene, CDR1 is LNHDA and CDR2 is SQIVND (reference sequence). This CDR3 has 16 amino acids. The sequenced part of the CDR3 DNA is TGTGCCAGTAGTATTCCCGCACAGGGTAGCTCCTACGAG. Protein: CASSIPAQGSSYE. From start to end, the CDR3 is CASSIPAQGSSYEQYF. The full variable domain, with the rest looked up from reference TRBV19 and TRBJ2-7, is DGGITQSPKYLFRKEGQNVTLSCEQNLNHDAMYWYRQDPGQGLRLIYYSQIVNDFQKGDIAEGYSVSREKKESFPLTVTSAQKNPTAFYLCASSIPAQGSSYEQYFGPGTRLTVT.

This clone appeared a few times. The CDR3 end is not reached by the read, which stops 3 residues before it; the germline J gene fills it in. The rearrangement uses TRBV7-9 and TRBJ2-5, with D tentatively TRBD2 (5 bases). CDR1 and CDR2 from the germline V gene are SEHNR and FQNEAQ (reference sequence). The CDR3 is 15 amino acids. V shed 0 bases and J shed 2 bases, with 10 bases lying between them. The CDR3 loop is CASSLARAEQETQYF. The sequenced CDR3 bases are TGTGCCAGCAGCTTAGCGAGAGCGGAGCAAGAGACC.

On this clone: Read sequence stops 3 residues before the CDR3 end, and the germline J gene provides the missing end. The rearrangement links TRBV2 to TRBJ2-7; TRBD2 matches 15 bases. The CDR3 runs 16 residues. J gave up 2 bases and V 5 bases, and 4 bases lay outside the gene matches. Germline V CDR1 and CDR2: SNHLY, FYNNEI. CDR3 sequence reads: CASSPGLAGGTYEQYF. The sequenced CDR3 bases are TGTGCCAGCAGTCCGGGACTAGCGGGAGGTACCTACGAG.

In regard to this clone: The sequenced fragment ends 3 residues before the CDR3 boundary, so the rest is inferred from the germline J gene. This rearrangement joins TRBV7-6 to TRBJ2-1; D may be TRBD1 or TRBD2 (5 bases each). The V end was cut by 5 bases, the J end by 9 bases, with 11 bases between. This CDR3 is built from 12 residues. The germline gives CDR1 SGHVS, CDR2 FNYEAQ. The CDR3 reads CASSPKRGEQFF. The part of the CDR3 DNA that was read is TGTGCCAGCAGCCCTAAGAGGGGTGAG.

This clone was counted only a few times. Read sequence stops 3 residues before the CDR3 end, and the germline J gene provides the missing end. The chain recombines TRBV18 with TRBJ2-1; TRBD1 is a possible D gene (5 bases). Trimming stripped 9 bases from V and 7 bases from J, with 19 bases between. The CDR3 extends over 14 amino acids. Germline V gene sequence: CDR1 KGHSH, CDR2 LQKENI. The CDR3 sequence is CASGVGASKNEQFF. The CDR3 bases that were read are TGTGCCAGTGGGGTAGGGGCTTCGAAGAATGAG.

To note about this clone: With the read ending 3 residues before the CDR3 end, the germline J gene is used to fill in that end. The chain uses TRBV7-2 and TRBJ1-6; 8 bases map to TRBD1. The CDR3 loop spans 15 amino acids. From germline, CDR1 is SGHTA and CDR2 FQGNSA. V shed 5 bases and J 7 bases; nucleotides not matched to a gene: 7. The CDR3 spells CASSLGQGHNSPLHF. The CDR3 DNA, read in part, is TGTGCCAGCAGCCTAGGACAGGGACACAATTCACCC.

About this clone itself: The CDR3 is cut off 3 residues early in the read; its end comes from the germline J gene. The J gene is TRBJ1-6, the V gene TRBV10-3; TRBD1 agrees at 8 bases. The germline CDR1 and CDR2 sequences are ENHRY and SYGVKD. There are 15 residues in the CDR3. V trimming: 9 bases; J trimming: 2 bases; junction bases outside the gene matches: 6. CDR3 sequence reads: CAISTGVTYNSPLHF. The sequenced CDR3 bases are TGTGCCATTTCGACAGGGGTGACCTATAATTCACCC.

Remarks on this clone: Read sequence stops 3 residues before the CDR3 end, and the germline J gene provides the missing end. The gene calls are TRBV6-2 or TRBV6-3 and TRBJ2-1; D remains ambiguous. The CDR3 loop spans 13 amino acids. Trimming cost V 5 bases and J 9 bases, with 14 bases left between them. Germline V gene data show CDR1 as MNHEY and CDR2 as SVGEGT. The CDR3 DNA, read in part, is TGTGCCAGCAGTCCCCAGAGCGTTAGTGAG. Its protein is CASSPQSVSE. The CDR3 as a whole reads CASSPQSVSEQFF.

This clone was counted only a few times. Read data end 3 residues before the CDR3 end; the end is taken from the germline J gene. This chain uses TRBV6-2 or TRBV6-3 with TRBJ2-2; 9 nucleotides line up with TRBD2. The V gene end was trimmed by 7 bases and the J gene end by 4 bases; junction bases not matched to a gene: 7. The CDR3 runs to 15 residues. In germline, CDR1 is MNHEY, CDR2 SVGEGT. The CDR3 spells CASNQSGGRTGELFF. The DNA read from the CDR3 is TGTGCCAGCAACCAAAGCGGGGGGCGCACCGGGGAG.